This T cell receptor beta chain was sequenced for a study of control samples from healthy donors and cancer patients. Profiling relied on immunoSEQ multiplex PCR, and the TCRdb table lists in-frame clones only, not all of them. The sample yields tens of thousands of clones, roughly 86% seen once. The CDR3 sequence is 16 residues long. With 3 bases removed from V and 0 bases from J, the gap between germline ends came to 12 bases. Germline loops: CDR1 MNHNS, CDR2 SASEGT. The V call is TRBV6-1, the J call TRBJ2-1, with TRBD1 as a possible D gene (7 bases). The sequencing input was blood. This sequence was found in a man in his fifties or sixties in good health. CDR3 sequence reads: CASSDRRDSSYNEQFF. The CDR3 nucleotides read TGTGCCAGCAGTGATCGGCGGGACAGCTCCTACAATGAGCAGTTCTTC.